The present entry profiles one T cell receptor beta chain with its context. Its target antigen remains unknown. No much larger clonotype is one base removed from it; base qualities were not supplied. What this sample's time point label stands for: about 28 days (+/-7) after the second vaccine dose. AZD1222 recipients given second doses at about 4 weeks or at about 12 weeks were pooled, since spike-specific TCR depth and breadth were not found to differ between the two schedules. Vaccinee samples came from UK trials COV001 and COV002, including a single-blind randomized controlled phase 2/3 trial of AZD1222 (ChAdOx1 nCoV-19) in healthy adults. Trial participant PBMC samples were collected at day 0 and day 28 after the second dose for TCRbeta chain sequencing. V lost 6 bases and J lost 4 bases; the stretch between them is 19 bases long. Taken from cysteine to phenylalanine, the CDR3 has 16 residues. Just CDR3 DNA is preserved here, 48 bases in frame from base 1. CDR1 is given as SGHVS and CDR2 as FQNEAQ, both from the germline V gene.

The data are from a study of T cell responses to AZD1222 COVID-19 vaccine (dated by TCRdb to about 2021). About the investigation overall: A total of 233 trial participants underwent TCR sequencing, of whom 200 to 220 received two doses of AZD1222 and about 25 received two doses of the MenACWY control vaccine. Enrollment into the trials was organized by age into subgroups of 18-55, 56-69 and 70-plus years, and those subgroups contained approximately 160, 26 and 62 TCR-sequenced participants, respectively.

The CDR3 regions of human TCRbeta chains were analyzed by immunosequencing. The authors' pipeline ran thus. Repertoire TCRs were checked for matches against a reference library of SARS-CoV-2-specific TCRs that had been generated using the MIRA antigen-specificity platform. Breadth was defined as the fraction of unique TCRs that were SARS-CoV-2-associated, and depth was defined as the fraction of total T cells that were SARS-CoV-2-associated. Each spike-specific TCR was assigned to its reactive spike region and to a CD4 or CD8 class using the MIRA data. Log10-transformed breadth and depth values were compared by one-way ANOVA with Sidak's multiple comparisons tests. In TCRdb, the immuneACCESS table is reduced to in-frame sequences with V and J assigned. These tables do not hold every clone; where another copy was compared, an unresolved V gene accounts for under half, and the others remain unexplained. V and J calls plus clone size are reproduced from that table; the DNA served to infer D and trimming. The sample table lists tens of thousands of clones, approximately 87% of them with a count of one. The top ten clonotypes cover 9.5% to 13% of the sample.

Overall study outcomes, separate from this receptor: The 56-69-year group was small, and its depth increase did not reach significance, likely because of low power. Conclusions about previously exposed vaccinees are limited, since just five or six AZD1222 recipients were seropositive for SARS-CoV-2 at baseline. Participants were mostly white British and included more females than males, and it was suggested by the authors that clonal diversity may have been underestimated. Reportedly, close to half of the unique spike-specific TCRs recognized epitopes lying outside the regions that are mutated in the B.1.351 and B.1.1.7 variants. Because no samples from the day 14 peak response were available, repertoires could be characterized only after the peak T cell response. The whole spike protein was spanned by vaccine-associated CD4 TCRs, and dominant responses were seen in regions 160-218 and 743-854. A significant rise in spike-specific TCR breadth and depth was observed after two AZD1222 doses relative to day 0 and relative to MenACWY recipients.

The sequence joins TRBV7-8 to TRBJ1-5; the D gene is not confidently resolved. The sequence came from an adult who received the AZD1222 COVID-19 vaccine. This specimen consisted of peripheral blood, obtained 28 days after the second AZD1222 dose. The nucleotide sequence reads TGTGCCAGCAGTCCAGATCAGATAATGGCGAATCAGCCCCAGCATTTT. It codes for CASSPDQIMANQPQHF.